This T cell receptor (beta chain) was profiled in a study of cytomegalovirus exposure and HLA in healthy donors. The CDR3 has 14 residues. CDR1 ENHRY and CDR2 SYGVKD come from the germline V gene. Trimming took off 3 bases at V and 3 bases at J, with 12 bases between the two ends. Worth noting for this clone: The antigen is unknown.

Study results and caveats: Productive rates of about 87% or about 30% were seen for most TCR beta V segments in an earlier analysis. An analysis was carried out at a later point. It showed that HLA-associated TCR beta chains were more clonally expanded than equally common non-associated chains. A missense DCLRE1C variant was associated with V- and J-gene trimming of TCR beta chains in a later analysis, and an independent cohort replicated the association.

In the PCR, 60 Vbeta and 13 Jbeta primers were used. Assay used: immunoSEQ multiplex PCR; TCRdb lists only in-frame clones, some missing. This table holds about 70,000 clones, around 89% found once. Donors showed nominal health when sampled, although they likely had unrecorded immune exposures. This receptor was obtained from a woman in her twenties or thirties in good health and CMV-seropositive. Sequencing was carried out using PBMCs. The V gene is TRBV10-3, the J gene TRBJ2-7; no clear D gene. CDR3 amino acids: CAISDETSNYEQYF. The CDR3 region has the DNA TGTGCCATCAGTGACGAGACTTCTAACTACGAGCAGTACTTC.